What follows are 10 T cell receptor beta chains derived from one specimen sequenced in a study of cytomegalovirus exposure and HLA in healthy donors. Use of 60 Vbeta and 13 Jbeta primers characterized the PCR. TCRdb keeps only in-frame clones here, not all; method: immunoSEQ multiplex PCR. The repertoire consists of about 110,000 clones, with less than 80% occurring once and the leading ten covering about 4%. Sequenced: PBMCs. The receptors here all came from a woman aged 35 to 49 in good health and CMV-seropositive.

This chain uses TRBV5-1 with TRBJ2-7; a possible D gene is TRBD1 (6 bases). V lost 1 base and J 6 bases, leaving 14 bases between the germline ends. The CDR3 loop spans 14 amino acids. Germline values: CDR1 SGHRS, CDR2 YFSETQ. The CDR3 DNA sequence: TGCGCCAGCAGCTTGTCTCCGGCAGGGGCCGAGCAGTACTTC. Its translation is CASSLSPAGAEQYF.

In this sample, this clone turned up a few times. The DNA for the CDR3 is TGTGCCAGCAGCCCGGACGAGGGTTTAGGAGCTTTCTTT. Protein sequence: CASSPDEGLGAFF. The chain couples TRBV11-2 to TRBJ1-1; D remains ambiguous. V shed 5 bases and J shed 10 bases, with 17 bases lying between them. CDR3 length: 13 residues. The germline CDR1 and CDR2 sequences are SGHAT and FQNNGV.

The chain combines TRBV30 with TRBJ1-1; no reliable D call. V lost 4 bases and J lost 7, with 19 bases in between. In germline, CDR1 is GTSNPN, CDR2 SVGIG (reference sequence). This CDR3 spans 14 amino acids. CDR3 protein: CAWIPVWGEVEAFF. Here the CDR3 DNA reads TGTGCCTGGATCCCGGTTTGGGGAGAAGTTGAAGCTTTCTTT.

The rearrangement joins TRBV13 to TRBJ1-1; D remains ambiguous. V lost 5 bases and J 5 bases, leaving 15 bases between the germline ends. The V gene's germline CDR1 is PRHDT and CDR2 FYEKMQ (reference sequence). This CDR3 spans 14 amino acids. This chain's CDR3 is CASSPRRSLTEAFF. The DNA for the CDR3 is TGTGCCAGCAGCCCTCGCAGGTCATTGACTGAAGCTTTCTTT.

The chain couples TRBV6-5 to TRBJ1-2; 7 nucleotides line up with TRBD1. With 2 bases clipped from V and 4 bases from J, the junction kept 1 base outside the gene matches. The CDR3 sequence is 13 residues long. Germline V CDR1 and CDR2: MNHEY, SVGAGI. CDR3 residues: CASSYGTVYGYTF. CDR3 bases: TGTGCCAGCAGTTACGGGACAGTCTATGGCTACACCTTC.

The DNA of the CDR3 is TGTGCCAGCAGCGGGGGACAGGCACTCTCTGGGGCCAACGTCCTGACTTTC. This gives the protein CASSGGQALSGANVLTF. The rearrangement joins TRBV5-5 to TRBJ2-6; 8 bases match TRBD1. The CDR3 runs 17 residues. Germline V gene sequence: CDR1 SGHKS, CDR2 YYEKEE (reference sequence). V was clipped by 4 bases and J by 0 bases; unmatched bases: 6.

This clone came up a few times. CDR3: CATSGADFQGQGYTF. CDR3 coding DNA: TGTGCCACCAGCGGAGCGGACTTTCAGGGGCAAGGCTACACCTTC. The chain recombines TRBV15 with TRBJ1-2, with a possible D match to TRBD1 (6 bases). Germline V CDR1 and CDR2: LNHNV, YYDKDF (reference sequence). The CDR3 covers 15 residues. V lost 5 bases, J lost 8 bases, and 21 bases lay in between.

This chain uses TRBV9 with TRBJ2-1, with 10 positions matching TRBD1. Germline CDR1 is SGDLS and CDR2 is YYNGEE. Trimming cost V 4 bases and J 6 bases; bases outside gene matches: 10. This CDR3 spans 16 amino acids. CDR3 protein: CASSLRRTGGSNEQFF. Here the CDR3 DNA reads TGTGCCAGCAGCCTCCGGAGGACAGGGGGATCCAATGAGCAGTTCTTC.

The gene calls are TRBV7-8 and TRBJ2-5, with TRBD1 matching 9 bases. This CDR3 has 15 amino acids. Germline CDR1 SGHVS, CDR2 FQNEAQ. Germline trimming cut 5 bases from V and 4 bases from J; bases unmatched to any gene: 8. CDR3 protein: CASSPGTGLRETQYF. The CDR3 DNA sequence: TGTGCCAGCAGCCCCGGGACAGGGCTGAGAGAGACCCAGTACTTC.

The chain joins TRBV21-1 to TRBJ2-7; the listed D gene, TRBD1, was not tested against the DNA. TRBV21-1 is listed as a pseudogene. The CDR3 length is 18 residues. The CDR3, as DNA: TGTGCCAGCAGCAGAACAAAAACAGGGGCACGGAGCTCCTACGAGCAGTACTTC. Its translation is CASSRTKTGARSSYEQYF.